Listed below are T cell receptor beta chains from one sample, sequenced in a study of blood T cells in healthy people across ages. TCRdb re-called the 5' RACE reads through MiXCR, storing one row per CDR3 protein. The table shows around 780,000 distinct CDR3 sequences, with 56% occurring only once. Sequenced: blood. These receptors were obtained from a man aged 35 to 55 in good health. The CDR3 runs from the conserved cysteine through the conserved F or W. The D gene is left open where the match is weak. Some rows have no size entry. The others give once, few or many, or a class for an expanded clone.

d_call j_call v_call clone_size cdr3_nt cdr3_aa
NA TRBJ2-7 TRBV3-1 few TGTGCCAGCAGCCCGTCCCCCGGCACGTTCTACGAGCAGTACTTC CASSPSPGTFYEQYF
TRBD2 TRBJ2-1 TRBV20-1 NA TGCAGTGCTAGGCGTTCTGCGGGGGGGCGAAATTCCCTGGTTCAGTTCTTC CSARRSAGGRNSLVQFF
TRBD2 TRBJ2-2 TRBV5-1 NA TGCGCCAGCAGCTTGGCACTAGCGGGCACCGGGGAGCTGTTTTTT CASSLALAGTGELFF
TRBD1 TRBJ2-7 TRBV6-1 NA TGTGCCAGCAGAAACACAGGGGCCCACGAGCAGTACTTC CASRNTGAHEQYF
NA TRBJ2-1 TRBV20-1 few TGCAGTGCTAGACTGGTCAATGAGCAGTTCTTC CSARLVNEQFF
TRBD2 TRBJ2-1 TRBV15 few TGTGCCACCAGCAGAGATAGAACTAGCGGGAGGAATGAGCAGTTCTTC CATSRDRTSGRNEQFF
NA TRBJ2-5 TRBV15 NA TGTGCCACCAGCGCCGGACGAGAGACCCAGTACTTC CATSAGRETQYF
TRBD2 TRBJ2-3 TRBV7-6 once TGTGCCAGCAGCCGAGCGGGGGTCTTGTTAGATACGCAGTATTTT CASSRAGVLLDTQYF
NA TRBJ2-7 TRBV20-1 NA TGCAGTGCTAGAGACTCAACTAAACCTCCTTACTACGAGCAGTACTTC CSARDSTKPPYYEQYF
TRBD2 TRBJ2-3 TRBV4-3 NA TGCGCCACTCACTCGCGGGCGGGAGGTCACACAGATACGCAGTATTTT CATHSRAGGHTDTQYF
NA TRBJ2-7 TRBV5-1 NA TGCGCCAGCAGCTCGGACCCGGGCTACGAGCAGTACTTC CASSSDPGYEQYF
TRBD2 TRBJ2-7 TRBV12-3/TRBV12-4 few TGTGCCAGCAGTGCTAGCGGGATACTCAACGAGCAGTACTTC CASSASGILNEQYF
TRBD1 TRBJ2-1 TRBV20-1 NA TGCAGTGCTAGAGAGGGACAGTACAATGAGCAGTTCTTC CSAREGQYNEQFF
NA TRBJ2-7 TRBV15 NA TGTGCCACCAGCCCCCCGAGTAGCGCGGGGTCCGAGCAGTACTTC CATSPPSSAGSEQYF
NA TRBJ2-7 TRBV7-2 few TGTGCCAGCAGCCCATTGGGGTTTCTCTACGAGCAGTACTTC CASSPLGFLYEQYF
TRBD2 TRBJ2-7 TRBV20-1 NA TGCAGTGCTAGAGGTCGGACTAGCTCCTACGAGCAGTACTTC CSARGRTSSYEQYF
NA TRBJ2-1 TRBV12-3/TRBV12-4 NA TGTGCCAGCACGACGGTCGACAATGAGCAGTTCTTC CASTTVDNEQFF
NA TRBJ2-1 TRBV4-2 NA TGTGCCAGCAGCCTGTCTGGGGAGCAGTTCTTC CASSLSGEQFF
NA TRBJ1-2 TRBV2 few TGTGCCAGAGGGGCAGCCATTCGCTATGGCTACACCTTC CARGAAIRYGYTF
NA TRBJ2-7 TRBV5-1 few TGCGCCAGCAGCTTGTACGGCGGCAGCTCCTACGAGCAGTACTTC CASSLYGGSSYEQYF